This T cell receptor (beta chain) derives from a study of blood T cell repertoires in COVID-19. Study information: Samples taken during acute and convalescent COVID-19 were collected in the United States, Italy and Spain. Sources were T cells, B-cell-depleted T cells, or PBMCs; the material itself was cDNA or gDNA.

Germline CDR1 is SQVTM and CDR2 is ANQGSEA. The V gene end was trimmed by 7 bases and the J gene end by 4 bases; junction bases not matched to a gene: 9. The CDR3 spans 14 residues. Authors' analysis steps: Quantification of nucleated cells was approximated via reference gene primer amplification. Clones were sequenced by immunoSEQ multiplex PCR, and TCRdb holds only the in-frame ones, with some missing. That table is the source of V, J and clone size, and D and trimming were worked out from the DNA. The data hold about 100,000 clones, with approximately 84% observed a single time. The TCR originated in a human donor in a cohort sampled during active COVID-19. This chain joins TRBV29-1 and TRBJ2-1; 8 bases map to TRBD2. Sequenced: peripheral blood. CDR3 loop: CSALSGVFYNEQFF. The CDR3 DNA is TGCAGCGCCCTTAGCGGGGTCTTTTACAATGAGCAGTTCTTC.